This T cell receptor beta chain was found in a study of early T cells in non-severe SARS-CoV-2 infection. The CDR3 is made up of 16 amino acids. The ends were cut back, 5 bases at V and 8 bases at J, with 22 bases in the middle. Germline loops: CDR1 MNHEY, CDR2 SVGEGT. In its sample, this clonotype was seen many times. The target antigen is unknown. Whole-study findings and limits: A preference for anti-spike CD8 responses marked VDJdb matching, which missed private and CD4 specificities.

The library protocol tagged individual cDNA molecules with unique molecular identifiers. MiXCR, applied by TCRdb to the 5' RACE reads, yields one record per CDR3 protein. Of about 39,000 distinct CDR3 sequences in the sample, 4.5% to 7% were seen once. The specimen was whole blood, collected at baseline. The sequence came from an adult who was a healthcare worker with PCR-confirmed SARS-CoV-2 infection or an uninfected control (not recorded which). The chain combines TRBV6-2 or TRBV6-3 with TRBJ2-1; no definite D call. This CDR3 is CASSLDRVHASDEQFF. Here the CDR3 DNA reads TGTGCCAGCAGTCTCGACCGGGTGCACGCCTCGGATGAGCAGTTCTTC.